This T cell receptor (beta chain) was recorded in a study of blood T cells in healthy people across ages. Isolation recovered at least 6 million PBMCs from every sample. A second PCR of 7 to 11 cycles used a sample-barcoded 5' primer and a J-beta primer mix. Researchers report that each sample yielded at least 2.5 million CDR3-containing paired-end reads. TCRdb reprocessed the 5' RACE reads with MiXCR, giving one entry per CDR3 protein. This table has under 2 million distinct CDR3 sequences, about 32% appearing once. Worth noting for this clonotype: No antigen is known for it.

The V segment lost 8 bases and the J segment 1 base; nucleotides outside the gene matches: 1. Per the germline V gene, CDR1 is SNHLY and CDR2 is FYNNEI. There are 13 residues in the CDR3. Broader study findings: What prevented conclusive comparison of naive and antigen-experienced cells was that PBMCs were unsorted.

The chain combines TRBV2 with TRBJ2-3, with 9 positions matching TRBD2. Sequencing was carried out using blood. The receptor was isolated from a woman younger than 45 in good health. The CDR3 loop is CASAGGRTDTQYF. In DNA, the CDR3 is TGTGCCAGCGCGGGGGGGCGCACAGATACGCAGTATTTT.